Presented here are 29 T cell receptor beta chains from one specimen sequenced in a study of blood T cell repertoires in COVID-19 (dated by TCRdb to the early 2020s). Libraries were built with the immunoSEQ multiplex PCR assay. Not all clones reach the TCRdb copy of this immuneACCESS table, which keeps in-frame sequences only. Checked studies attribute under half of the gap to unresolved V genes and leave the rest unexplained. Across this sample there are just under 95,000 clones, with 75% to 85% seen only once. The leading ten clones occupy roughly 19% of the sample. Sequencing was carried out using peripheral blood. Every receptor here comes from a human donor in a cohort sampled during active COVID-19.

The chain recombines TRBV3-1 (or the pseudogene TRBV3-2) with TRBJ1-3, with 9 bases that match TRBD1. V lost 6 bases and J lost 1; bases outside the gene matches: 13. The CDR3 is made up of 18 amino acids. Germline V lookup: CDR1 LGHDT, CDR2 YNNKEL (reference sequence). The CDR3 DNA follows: TGTGCCAGCAGACGGGGACAGGGCGCCCCTCGTTCTGGAAACACCATATATTTT. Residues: CASRRGQGAPRSGNTIYF.

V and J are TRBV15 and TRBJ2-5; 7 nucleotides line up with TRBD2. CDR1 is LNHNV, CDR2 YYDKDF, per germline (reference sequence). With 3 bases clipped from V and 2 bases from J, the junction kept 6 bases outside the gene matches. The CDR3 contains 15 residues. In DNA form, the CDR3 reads TGTGCCACCAGCAGCCCTGGGCGGGGGCAAGAGACCCAGTACTTC. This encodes CATSSPGRGQETQYF.

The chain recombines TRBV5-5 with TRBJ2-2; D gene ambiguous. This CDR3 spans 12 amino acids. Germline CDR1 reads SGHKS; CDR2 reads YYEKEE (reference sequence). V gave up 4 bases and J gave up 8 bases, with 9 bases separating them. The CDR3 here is CASSLLQGELFF. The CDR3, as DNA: TGTGCCAGCAGCCTACTCCAAGGGGAGCTGTTTTTT. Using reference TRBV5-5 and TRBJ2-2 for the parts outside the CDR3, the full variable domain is DAGVTQSPTHLIKTRGQQVTLRCSPISGHKSVSWYQQVLGQGPQFIFQYYEKEERGRGNFPDRFSARQFPNYSSELNVNALLLGDSALYLCASSLLQGELFFGEGSRLTVL.

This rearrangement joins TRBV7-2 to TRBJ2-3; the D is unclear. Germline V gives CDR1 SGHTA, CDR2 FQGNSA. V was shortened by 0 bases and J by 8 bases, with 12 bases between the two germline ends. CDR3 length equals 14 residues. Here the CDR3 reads CASSLASYPGTQYF. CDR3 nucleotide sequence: TGTGCCAGCAGCTTAGCGAGCTACCCGGGTACGCAGTATTTT. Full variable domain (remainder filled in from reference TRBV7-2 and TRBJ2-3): GAGVSQSPSNKVTEKGKDVELRCDPISGHTALYWYRQSLGQGLEFLIYFQGNSAPDKSGLPSDRFSAERTGGSVSTLTIQRTQQEDSAVYLCASSLASYPGTQYFGPGTRLTVL.

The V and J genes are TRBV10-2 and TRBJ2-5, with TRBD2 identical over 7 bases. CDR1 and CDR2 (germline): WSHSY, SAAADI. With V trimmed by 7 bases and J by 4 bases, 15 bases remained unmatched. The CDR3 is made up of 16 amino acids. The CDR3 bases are TGCGCCAGCAATCTACCTGGGAGGGCCACGGGAGAGACCCAGTACTTC. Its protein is CASNLPGRATGETQYF.

The CDR3 coding sequence is TGTGCCAGCAGGCCGACTGAGGCAGAGGAGACCCAGTACTTC. Residues: CASRPTEAEETQYF. The genes are TRBV28 and TRBJ2-5, with unresolved D. The CDR3 totals 14 residues. Germline V gives CDR1 MDHEN, CDR2 SYDVKM. V shed 6 bases and J shed 5 bases, with 16 bases lying between them.

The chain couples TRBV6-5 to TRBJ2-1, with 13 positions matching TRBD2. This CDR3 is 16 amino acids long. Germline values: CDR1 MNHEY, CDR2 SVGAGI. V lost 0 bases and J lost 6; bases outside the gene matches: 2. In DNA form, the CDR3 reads TGTGCCAGCAGTTACTCGAGACTAGCGGGGGGCAATGAGCAGTTCTTC. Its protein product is CASSYSRLAGGNEQFF.

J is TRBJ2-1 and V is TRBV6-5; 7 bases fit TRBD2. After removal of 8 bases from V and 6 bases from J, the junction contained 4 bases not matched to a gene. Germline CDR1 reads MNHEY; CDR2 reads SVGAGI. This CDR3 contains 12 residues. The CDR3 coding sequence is TGTGCCAGCGGGAGGGAACGCAATGAGCAGTTCTTC. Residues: CASGRERNEQFF.

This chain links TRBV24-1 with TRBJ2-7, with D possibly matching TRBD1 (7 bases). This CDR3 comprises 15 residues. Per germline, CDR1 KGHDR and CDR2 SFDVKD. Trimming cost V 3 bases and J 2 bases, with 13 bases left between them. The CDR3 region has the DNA TGTGCCACCAGTGATGGTCAGGGGGGTACCTACGAGCAGTACTTC. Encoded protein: CATSDGQGGTYEQYF.

The CDR3 loop is CASTAATSIRTGELFF. The CDR3 nucleotides read TGCGCCAGCACCGCCGCGACTAGCATAAGGACCGGGGAGCTGTTTTTT. This chain connects TRBV5-1 to TRBJ2-2; 7 bases map to TRBD2. The V gene end was trimmed by 6 bases and the J gene end by 5 bases; junction bases not matched to a gene: 13. CDR1 is SGHRS and CDR2 is YFSETQ in the germline V gene. This CDR3 region has 16 residues.

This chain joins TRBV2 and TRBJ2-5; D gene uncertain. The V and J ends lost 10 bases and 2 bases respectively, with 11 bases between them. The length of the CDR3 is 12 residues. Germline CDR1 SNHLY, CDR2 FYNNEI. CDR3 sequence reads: CATSALQETQYF. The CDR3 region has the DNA TGTGCCACTTCTGCACTACAAGAGACCCAGTACTTC. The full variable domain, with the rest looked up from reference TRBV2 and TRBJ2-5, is EPEVTQTPSHQVTQMGQEVILRCVPISNHLYFYWYRQILGQKVEFLVSFYNNEISEKSEIFDDQFSVERPDGSNFTLKIRSTKLEDSAMYFCATSALQETQYFGPGTRLLVL.

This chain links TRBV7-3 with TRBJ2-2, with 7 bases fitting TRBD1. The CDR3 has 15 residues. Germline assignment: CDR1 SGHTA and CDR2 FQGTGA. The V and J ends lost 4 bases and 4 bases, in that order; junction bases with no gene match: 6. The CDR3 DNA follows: TGTGCCAGCAGCTCGGCACAGGGGCCCACCGGGGAGCTGTTTTTT. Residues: CASSSAQGPTGELFF.

The CDR3 is CATSDPGASSQETQYF. CDR3 DNA sequence: TGTGCCACCAGTGATCCAGGGGCTAGCAGCCAAGAGACCCAGTACTTC. J is TRBJ2-5 and V is TRBV24-1; possibly TRBD1 for D (6 bases). The CDR3 is 16 residues long. Trimming removed 3 bases at V and 1 base at J, with 14 bases between. The V gene's germline CDR1 is KGHDR and CDR2 SFDVKD.

The CDR3 here is CASSFLDRGRDEQYF. For the CDR3, the DNA is TGCGCCAGCAGCTTTCTCGACAGAGGGAGGGACGAGCAGTACTTC. The chain recombines TRBV5-1 with TRBJ2-7; the match to TRBD2 covers 7 bases. The germline CDR1 and CDR2 sequences are SGHRS and YFSETQ. CDR3 length: 15 residues. With 2 bases clipped from V and 5 bases from J, the junction kept 10 bases outside the gene matches.

For the CDR3, the DNA is TGTGCCAGCAGCTTGCAGGGGGTCACCTCTGGAAACACCATATATTTT. Residues: CASSLQGVTSGNTIYF. The chain joins TRBV5-6 to TRBJ1-3; 7 bases line up with TRBD1. From germline, CDR1 is SGHDT and CDR2 YYEEEE. The CDR3 has 16 residues. The ends lost 1 base at V and 0 bases at J; junction bases unmatched: 4. The whole variable domain, filled in from reference TRBV5-6 and TRBJ1-3, reads DAGVTQSPTHLIKTRGQQVTLRCSPKSGHDTVSWYQQALGQGPQFIFQYYEEEERQRGNFPDRFSGHQFPNYSSELNVNALLLGDSALYLCASSLQGVTSGNTIYFGEGSWLTVV.

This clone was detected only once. The CDR3 DNA reads TGTGCCAGCAGCCATGGGAACCGACTAATCCGGTTCTTC. Translation: CASSHGNRLIRFF. The chain combines TRBV4-2 with TRBJ2-1; TRBD2 is a possible D gene (5 bases). In germline, CDR1 is LGHNA, CDR2 YNFKEQ. V lost 3 bases and J 15 bases, leaving 18 bases between the germline ends. This CDR3 comprises 13 residues.

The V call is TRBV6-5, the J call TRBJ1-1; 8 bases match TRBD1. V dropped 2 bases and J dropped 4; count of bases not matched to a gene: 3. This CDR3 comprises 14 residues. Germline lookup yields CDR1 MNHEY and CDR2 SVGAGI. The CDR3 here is CASSYRGQGTEAFF. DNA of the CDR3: TGTGCCAGCAGTTACCGCGGACAGGGCACTGAAGCTTTCTTT.

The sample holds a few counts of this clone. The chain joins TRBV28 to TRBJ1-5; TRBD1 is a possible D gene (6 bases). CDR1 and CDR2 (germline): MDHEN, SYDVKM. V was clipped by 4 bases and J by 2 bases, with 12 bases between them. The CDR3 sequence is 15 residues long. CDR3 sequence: CASSSPEGGNQPQHF. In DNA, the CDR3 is TGTGCCAGCAGTTCCCCAGAGGGGGGCAATCAGCCCCAGCATTTT.

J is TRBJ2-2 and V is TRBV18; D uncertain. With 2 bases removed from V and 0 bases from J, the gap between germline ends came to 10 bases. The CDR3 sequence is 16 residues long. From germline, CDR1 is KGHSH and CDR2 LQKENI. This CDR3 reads CASSPATPSNTGELFF. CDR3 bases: TGTGCCAGCTCACCAGCGACTCCCTCGAACACCGGGGAGCTGTTTTTT.

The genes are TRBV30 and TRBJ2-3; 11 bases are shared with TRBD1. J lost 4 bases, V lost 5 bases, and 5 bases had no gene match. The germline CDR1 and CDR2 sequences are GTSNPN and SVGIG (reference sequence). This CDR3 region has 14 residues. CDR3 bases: TGTGCCTGGTTACCGGGACAGGGGGCAGATACGCAGTATTTT. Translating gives CAWLPGQGADTQYF.

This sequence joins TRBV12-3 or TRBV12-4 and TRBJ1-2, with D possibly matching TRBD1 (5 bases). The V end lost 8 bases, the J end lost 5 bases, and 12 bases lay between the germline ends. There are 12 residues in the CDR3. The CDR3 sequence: CASGQGLYGYTF. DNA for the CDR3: TGTGCCAGCGGCCAGGGTCTATATGGCTACACCTTC.

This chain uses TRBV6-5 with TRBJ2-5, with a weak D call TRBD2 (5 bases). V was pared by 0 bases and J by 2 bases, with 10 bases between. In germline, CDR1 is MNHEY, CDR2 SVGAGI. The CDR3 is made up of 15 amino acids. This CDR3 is CASSYSRGSQETQYF. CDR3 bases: TGTGCCAGCAGTTACTCCCGGGGATCACAAGAGACCCAGTACTTC.

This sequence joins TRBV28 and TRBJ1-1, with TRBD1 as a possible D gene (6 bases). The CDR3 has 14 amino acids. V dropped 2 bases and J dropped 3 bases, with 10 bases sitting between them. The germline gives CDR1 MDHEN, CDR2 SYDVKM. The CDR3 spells CASSLPTGYTEAFF. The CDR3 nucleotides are TGTGCCAGCAGTTTACCAACAGGGTACACTGAAGCTTTCTTT.

The CDR3: CATTGGETQYF. The CDR3 DNA reads TGTGCCACCACAGGGGGAGAGACCCAGTACTTC. The rearrangement uses TRBV6-6 and TRBJ2-5; 8 nucleotides align to TRBD1. This CDR3 comprises 11 residues. J lost 4 bases, V lost 10 bases, and 2 bases had no gene match. Germline values: CDR1 MNHNY, CDR2 SVGAGI (reference sequence).

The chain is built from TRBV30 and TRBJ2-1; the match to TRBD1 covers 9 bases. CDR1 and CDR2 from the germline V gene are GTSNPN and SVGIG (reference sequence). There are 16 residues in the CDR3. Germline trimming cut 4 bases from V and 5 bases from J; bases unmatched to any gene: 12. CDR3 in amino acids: CAWKPRQGVQNNEQFF. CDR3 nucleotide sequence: TGTGCCTGGAAGCCAAGACAGGGGGTCCAGAACAATGAGCAGTTCTTC.

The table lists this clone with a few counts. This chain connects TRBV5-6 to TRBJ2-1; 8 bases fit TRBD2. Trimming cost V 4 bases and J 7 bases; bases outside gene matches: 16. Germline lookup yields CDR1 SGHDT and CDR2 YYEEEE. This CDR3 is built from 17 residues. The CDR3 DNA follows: TGTGCCAGCAGCACACTAACCCTGAGCGGGAGTGGGAATGAGCAGTTCTTC. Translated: CASSTLTLSGSGNEQFF. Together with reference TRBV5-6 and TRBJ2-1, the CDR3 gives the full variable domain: DAGVTQSPTHLIKTRGQQVTLRCSPKSGHDTVSWYQQALGQGPQFIFQYYEEEERQRGNFPDRFSGHQFPNYSSELNVNALLLGDSALYLCASSTLTLSGSGNEQFFGPGTRLTVL.

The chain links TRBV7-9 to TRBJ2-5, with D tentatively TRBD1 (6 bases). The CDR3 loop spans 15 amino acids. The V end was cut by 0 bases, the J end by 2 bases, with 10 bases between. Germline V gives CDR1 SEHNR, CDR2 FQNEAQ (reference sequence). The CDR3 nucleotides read TGTGCCAGCAGCTTAGCGAGGACAGATCAAGAGACCCAGTACTTC. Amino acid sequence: CASSLARTDQETQYF.

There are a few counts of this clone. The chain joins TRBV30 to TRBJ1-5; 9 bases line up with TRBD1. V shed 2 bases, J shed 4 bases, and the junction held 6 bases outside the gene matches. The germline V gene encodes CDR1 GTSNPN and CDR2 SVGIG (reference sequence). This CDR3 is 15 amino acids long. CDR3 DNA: TGTGCCTGGAGTTCCGGACAGGGGAGGAATCAGCCCCAGCATTTT. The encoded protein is CAWSSGQGRNQPQHF.

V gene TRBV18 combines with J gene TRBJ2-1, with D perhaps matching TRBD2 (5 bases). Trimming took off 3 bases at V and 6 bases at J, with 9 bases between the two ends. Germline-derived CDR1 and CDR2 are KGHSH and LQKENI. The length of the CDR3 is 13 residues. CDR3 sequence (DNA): TGTGCCAGCTCACCCTACGCGGGCAATGAGCAGTTCTTC. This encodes CASSPYAGNEQFF.